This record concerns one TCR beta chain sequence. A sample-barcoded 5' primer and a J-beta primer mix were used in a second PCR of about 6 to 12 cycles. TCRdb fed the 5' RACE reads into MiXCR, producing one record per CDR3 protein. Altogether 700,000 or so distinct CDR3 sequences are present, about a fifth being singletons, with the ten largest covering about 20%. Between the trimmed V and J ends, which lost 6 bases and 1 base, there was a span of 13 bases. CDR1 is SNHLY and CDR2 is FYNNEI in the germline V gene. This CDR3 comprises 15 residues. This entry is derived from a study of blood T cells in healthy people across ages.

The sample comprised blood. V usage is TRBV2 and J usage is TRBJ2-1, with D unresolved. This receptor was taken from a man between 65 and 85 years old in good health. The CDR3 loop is CASSQPGLSYNEQFF. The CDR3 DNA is TGTGCCAGCAGCCAACCGGGCCTATCCTACAATGAGCAGTTCTTC.